Shown below are 5 T cell receptor beta chains from a single sample sequenced in a study of T-cell memory formation after mild COVID-19 (dated by TCRdb to the early 2020s). The method was 5' RACE. This sample was sequenced with an Illumina NovaSeq 6000. Using fastp at Q25 and MiXCR, TCRdb reprocessed the public reads and kept productive beta chains. Rows matching on CDR3 protein sequence are summarized as one entry with the most common DNA and genes. This sample is represented by approximately 240,000 distinct CDR3 sequences; about a sixth of them were singletons. The top ten hold roughly 3.6% of the sample. The sequenced material came from PBMCs or a T cell subset sorted from them (not recorded which). The receptor set was obtained from a man between 18 and 29 years old who had mild COVID-19 (a few samples of this study predate the infection). The sample titles of this study are shuffled in the database, so cell type and time point are left out; the donor was told from shared clones.

Only a few counts were recorded for this clonotype. V is TRBV6-1 and J is TRBJ2-2; no firm D call. The CDR3 is 12 residues long. V gave up 3 bases and J gave up 9 bases, with 8 bases separating them. Germline V gene data show CDR1 as MNHNS and CDR2 as SASEGT. In nucleotides, the CDR3 is TGTGCCAGCAGTGATTGGACCCGGGAGCTGTTTTTT. Encoded protein: CASSDWTRELFF.

The table lists this clonotype with a few counts. The chain joins TRBV20-1 to TRBJ2-1; D ambiguous. The germline CDR1 and CDR2 sequences are DFQATT and SNEGSKA (reference sequence). The CDR3 has 16 residues. Trimming removed 6 bases from V and 1 base from J, with 19 bases in between. The CDR3 sequence: CSAHLPPGRSYNEQFF. The CDR3 coding sequence is TGCAGTGCCCACCTCCCTCCTGGCAGGTCCTACAATGAGCAGTTCTTC.

The V gene is TRBV4-1, the J gene TRBJ1-1, with TRBD1 matching over 7 bases. V shed 4 bases, J shed 6 bases, and the junction held 11 bases outside the gene matches. Per the germline V gene, CDR1 is MGHRA and CDR2 is YSYEKL. The CDR3 contains 15 residues. This CDR3 reads CASSRQGVGDAEAFF. As DNA, the CDR3 is TGCGCCAGCAGCCGTCAGGGGGTGGGAGACGCTGAAGCTTTCTTT.

This clonotype was found a few times. This sequence joins TRBV12-3 or TRBV12-4 and TRBJ2-1, with D possibly being TRBD1 (5 bases). This CDR3 contains 15 residues. V was trimmed by 0 bases and J by 4 bases, leaving 10 bases between them. Written as DNA, the CDR3 is TGTGCCAGCAGTTTAGCCTCAGGGCATTACAATGAGCAGTTCTTC. Translation gives CASSLASGHYNEQFF.

Worth noting for this clonotype: The junction shows a germline mismatch at one end, possibly a read error. This chain uses TRBV7-2 with TRBJ2-1; D gene unclear. The CDR3 consists of 11 residues. Germline V lookup: CDR1 SGHTA, CDR2 FQGNSA. The CDR3 DNA sequence: TGTGCCAGCAACTTAGTCGGAGAGCAGTTCTTC. This sequence encodes CASNLVGEQFF. Supplemented by reference TRBV7-2 and TRBJ2-1, the full variable domain reads GAGVSQSPSNKVTEKGKDVELRCDPISGHTALYWYRQSLGQGLEFLIYFQGNSAPDKSGLPSDRFSAERTGGSVSTLTIQRTQQEDSAVYLCASNLVGEQFFGPGTRLTVL.